The sequence of this T cell receptor (beta chain) was determined in a study of blood T cell repertoires in COVID-19. As for the study in general: PBMCs, B-cell-depleted T cells, or T cells were the source of the cDNA or gDNA that made up the material.

Per the study methods: By means of reference gene primer amplification, nucleated cell counts were estimated. Sequencing used immunoSEQ multiplex PCR; TCRdb keeps in-frame clones, though not all of them. D and trimming come from the DNA, and the V and J calls and clone size come from that table. The data hold around 430,000 clones, with around nine tenths observed a single time. Comment on this clone: This specimen includes other DNA sequences encoding the same CDR3.

V was clipped by 5 bases and J by 3 bases, with 11 bases between them. The CDR3 spans 14 residues. The germline CDR1 and CDR2 sequences are SGHTA and FQGNSA. The age range of participants was about 18 to 100 years, with residence in about two dozen US areas. The sequence came from a woman between 50 and 59 years old who had recovered from COVID-19. The chain joins TRBV7-2 to TRBJ1-5, with D maybe TRBD1 (6 bases). Material for sequencing was PBMCs or T cells enriched from blood (not recorded which). CDR3 in amino acids: CASSLGQSNQPQHF. The CDR3 region has the DNA TGTGCCAGCAGCCTAGGACAGTCCAATCAGCCCCAGCATTTT.